These 32 T cell receptor beta chains share one sample of origin, sequenced in a study of T cells after yellow fever vaccination. TCRdb analysed the 5' RACE reads with MiXCR anew, one entry per CDR3 protein. Counted here are just under 600,000 distinct CDR3 sequences, approximately 13% occurring once; the ten biggest clones make up about an eighth. Material: PBMCs, obtained on the day of the yellow fever booster vaccination. These receptors originate from a man aged 25 to 40 who received the YFV17D yellow fever vaccine.

The rearrangement links TRBV9 to TRBJ2-2; D is undetermined. The CDR3 length is 15 residues. CDR1 and CDR2 (germline): SGDLS, YYNGEE. V was trimmed by 0 bases and J by 7 bases, leaving 13 bases between them. CDR3 sequence reads: CASSVATGSYGELFF. The CDR3 DNA reads as TGTGCCAGCAGCGTAGCTACGGGTTCGTACGGGGAGCTGTTTTTT.

This clonotype was seen a few times. The chain joins TRBV5-5 to TRBJ2-3, with 16 bases fitting TRBD2. Germline V gives CDR1 SGHKS, CDR2 YYEKEE (reference sequence). The ends lost 1 base at V and 2 bases at J; junction bases unmatched: 4. The CDR3 extends over 18 amino acids. CDR3: CASSLLGLAGGATDTQYF. For the CDR3, the DNA is TGTGCCAGCAGCTTGCTGGGACTAGCGGGGGGGGCCACAGATACGCAGTATTTT.

This chain links TRBV11-2 with TRBJ2-1; 9 bases are a match to TRBD2. Trimming removed 4 bases from V and 2 bases from J; junction bases left unmatched: 12. The germline CDR1 and CDR2 sequences are SGHAT and FQNNGV. This CDR3 is built from 18 residues. This CDR3 is CASSSTGKTSGTYNEQFF. The CDR3 DNA reads TGTGCCAGCAGCTCGACAGGGAAGACTAGCGGTACCTACAATGAGCAGTTCTTC.

This chain joins TRBV29-1 and TRBJ2-3; TRBD2 is a possible D gene (5 bases). V lost 5 bases and J 4 bases, leaving 13 bases between the germline ends. Germline lookup yields CDR1 SQVTM and CDR2 ANQGSEA. This CDR3 comprises 13 residues. Written as DNA, the CDR3 is TGCAGCGTTTACGGACTTCCTTCAGATACGCAGTATTTT. Translation gives CSVYGLPSDTQYF.

This clonotype was observed a few times. The chain joins TRBV5-1 to TRBJ1-1, with D perhaps matching TRBD1 (5 bases). Trimming stripped 2 bases from V and 3 bases from J, with 8 bases between. The CDR3 runs 13 residues. Germline CDR1 SGHRS, CDR2 YFSETQ. CDR3 residues: CASSFGTYTEAFF. The DNA of the CDR3 is TGCGCCAGCAGCTTCGGGACTTACACTGAAGCTTTCTTT.

V gene TRBV20-1 combines with J gene TRBJ2-1; D not certain. V was shortened by 0 bases and J by 1 base, with 10 bases between the two germline ends. CDR1 DFQATT and CDR2 SNEGSKA come from the germline V gene (reference sequence). The CDR3 has 15 residues. CDR3 protein: CSAREWFSSYNEQFF. The CDR3 DNA sequence: TGCAGTGCTAGAGAGTGGTTCAGTTCCTACAATGAGCAGTTCTTC.

The chain joins TRBV12-3 or TRBV12-4 to TRBJ2-2; possibly TRBD1 or TRBD2 for D (6 bases each). The CDR3 has 13 residues. The V and J ends lost 6 bases and 7 bases respectively, with 12 bases between them. This CDR3 is CASSLQGGGELFF. CDR3 DNA: TGTGCCAGCAGCTTACAGGGAGGCGGGGAGCTGTTTTTT.

This CDR3 reads CASSDGQADDEQFF. CDR3 in DNA: TGTGCCAGCAGTGACGGCCAGGCGGACGATGAGCAGTTCTTC. V and J are TRBV6-4 and TRBJ2-1; D is unclear. The CDR3 loop spans 14 amino acids. V was cut by 2 bases and J by 8 bases, with 13 bases left in between. In germline, CDR1 is MRHNA, CDR2 SNTAGT.

The rearrangement uses TRBV24-1 and TRBJ1-1, with D possibly matching TRBD1 (5 bases). Trimming pared 6 bases from V and 1 base from J, leaving 8 bases between. The length of the CDR3 is 13 residues. Per the germline V gene, CDR1 is KGHDR and CDR2 is SFDVKD. CDR3 sequence reads: CATSRGGNTEAFF. In DNA, the CDR3 is TGTGCCACCAGTCGGGGGGGGAACACTGAAGCTTTCTTT.

The rearrangement joins TRBV20-1 to TRBJ2-7, with D perhaps TRBD2 (5 bases). Germline V CDR1 and CDR2: DFQATT, SNEGSKA (reference sequence). The CDR3 covers 13 residues. Trimming removed 2 bases from V and 2 bases from J, with 10 bases in between. CDR3 DNA sequence: TGCAGTGCTAGAACCCAGAGGGCCTACGAGCAGTACTTC. It specifies CSARTQRAYEQYF.

V usage is TRBV2 and J usage is TRBJ2-1, with TRBD1 matching 11 bases. The CDR3 sequence is 18 residues long. Germline V gene lookup returns CDR1 SNHLY and CDR2 FYNNEI. Written as DNA, the CDR3 is TGTACCTGCTGTCCTAGGGACAGGGGGACGGACCTGTACAATGAGCAGTTCTTC. Its protein product is CTCCPRDRGTDLYNEQFF.

Worth noting for this clonotype: At one end, the junction sequence differs from germline, possibly due to a read error. This chain uses TRBV20-1 with TRBJ2-3; the match to TRBD2 covers 11 bases. The CDR3 contains 16 residues. The germline CDR1 and CDR2 sequences are DFQATT and SNEGSKA (reference sequence). The CDR3 region has the DNA TGCTGTGCTAAACTCCCGGGACTAGCGGTAACAGATACGCAGTATTTT. Its translation: CCAKLPGLAVTDTQYF.

V gene TRBV20-1 combines with J gene TRBJ2-3, with D unresolved. CDR3 size: 14 residues. With 3 bases removed from V and 1 base from J, the gap between germline ends came to 11 bases. Germline CDR1 DFQATT, CDR2 SNEGSKA (reference sequence). The CDR3: CSARNHLRTDTQYF. The CDR3 DNA reads TGCAGTGCTAGGAATCATCTCCGCACAGATACGCAGTATTTT.

This clonotype was seen only a few times. The gene calls are TRBV20-1 and TRBJ2-5, with TRBD1 matching over 8 bases. This CDR3 contains 12 residues. Losses at the gene ends were 7 bases for V and 5 bases for J; bases not matched to a gene: 6. Germline loops: CDR1 DFQATT, CDR2 SNEGSKA (reference sequence). The CDR3 sequence: CSEAGGAETQYF. The CDR3 nucleotides read TGCAGTGAGGCAGGGGGCGCGGAGACCCAGTACTTC.

A few counts support this clonotype. The chain is built from TRBV6-2 or TRBV6-3 and TRBJ2-1, with D possibly matching TRBD1 (6 bases). Germline V gene data show CDR1 as MNHEY and CDR2 as SVGEGT. The V end was cut by 2 bases, the J end by 10 bases, with 15 bases between. The CDR3 covers 14 residues. The CDR3 DNA sequence: TGTGCCAGCAGTTACGAGCCGGACAGAACCGAGCAGTTCTTC. It translates to CASSYEPDRTEQFF.

This clonotype was counted a few times. The chain recombines TRBV10-3 with TRBJ2-7; D possibly corresponds to TRBD1 (6 bases). V was pared by 5 bases and J by 4 bases, with 21 bases between. Per the germline V gene, CDR1 is ENHRY and CDR2 is SYGVKD. This CDR3 is 16 amino acids long. This CDR3 reads CAISPTPTGGGYEQYF. The CDR3 region has the DNA TGTGCCATCAGTCCGACCCCGACAGGTGGTGGGTACGAGCAGTACTTC.

This chain joins TRBV2 and TRBJ2-1; 7 bases agree with TRBD2. The ends lost 7 bases at V and 7 bases at J; junction bases unmatched: 10. This CDR3 is 14 amino acids long. Germline V lookup: CDR1 SNHLY, CDR2 FYNNEI. The CDR3: CASKWASGGNEQFF. In DNA form, the CDR3 reads TGTGCCAGCAAATGGGCGTCCGGGGGGAATGAGCAGTTCTTC. The whole variable domain, filled in from reference TRBV2 and TRBJ2-1, reads EPEVTQTPSHQVTQMGQEVILRCVPISNHLYFYWYRQILGQKVEFLVSFYNNEISEKSEIFDDQFSVERPDGSNFTLKIRSTKLEDSAMYFCASKWASGGNEQFFGPGTRLTVL.

This chain links TRBV14 with TRBJ2-1; D is unclear. V lost 4 bases and J 5 bases, leaving 12 bases between the germline ends. This CDR3 region has 14 residues. Germline CDR1 and CDR2: SGHDN and FVKESK. For the CDR3, the DNA is TGTGCCAGCAGCCCGGTAGGTGTGGACAATGAGCAGTTCTTC. This codes for CASSPVGVDNEQFF.

The chain uses TRBV5-1 and TRBJ1-5; unclear D gene. The CDR3 totals 14 residues. Trimming removed 4 bases at V and 5 bases at J, with 13 bases between. Germline loops: CDR1 SGHRS, CDR2 YFSETQ. In DNA form, the CDR3 reads TGCGCCAGCAGCCGGTCTCCTGGCGATCAGCCCCAGCATTTT. It encodes CASSRSPGDQPQHF.

This sequence joins TRBV7-9 and TRBJ2-7; D is unclear. CDR3 length: 13 residues. The ends were cut back, 2 bases at V and 4 bases at J, with 9 bases in the middle. The germline gives CDR1 SEHNR, CDR2 FQNEAQ (reference sequence). The CDR3 sequence: CASSLRPEYEQYF. The CDR3 DNA sequence: TGTGCCAGCAGCTTAAGGCCCGAATACGAGCAGTACTTC.

This clonotype showed up just a few times. This chain links TRBV4-3 with TRBJ2-5; the D is unclear. The germline CDR1 and CDR2 sequences are LGHNA and YSLEER. Trimming took off 0 bases at V and 0 bases at J, with 8 bases between the two ends. The CDR3 is 15 amino acids. The CDR3 here is CASSQDHSHQETQYF. CDR3 DNA: TGCGCCAGCAGCCAAGACCACAGCCACCAAGAGACCCAGTACTTC.

Only a few counts were recorded for this clonotype. The chain employs TRBV11-2 and TRBJ2-7; D is perhaps TRBD1 or TRBD2 (5 bases each). In germline, CDR1 is SGHAT, CDR2 FQNNGV. The CDR3 covers 14 residues. Trimming shortened V by 1 base and J by 2 bases, and 9 bases separated the two germline ends. The CDR3 sequence: CASSLVGRPYEQYF. The DNA for the CDR3 is TGTGCCAGCAGCTTAGTGGGACGTCCCTACGAGCAGTACTTC.

The rearrangement joins TRBV5-1 to TRBJ2-5; D ambiguous. CDR1 and CDR2 from the germline V gene are SGHRS and YFSETQ. V lost 0 bases and J 9 bases, leaving 21 bases between the germline ends. CDR3 length equals 16 residues. CDR3 coding DNA: TGCGCCAGCAGCTTGGGGGATTCGAGTCAACAAACAGCCCAGTACTTC. Protein sequence: CASSLGDSSQQTAQYF. The full variable domain, in which reference TRBV5-1 and TRBJ2-5 provide the parts outside the CDR3, is KAGVTQTPRYLIKTRGQQVTLSCSPISGHRSVSWYQQTPGQGLQFLFEYFSETQRNKGNFPGRFSGRQFSNSRSEMNVSTLELGDSALYLCASSLGDSSQQTAQYFGPGTRLLVL.

This clonotype has just a few counts. The chain employs TRBV19 and TRBJ2-1, with 8 positions matching TRBD1. The CDR3 runs 14 residues. Trimming took 11 bases from V and 3 from J; bases not matched to a gene: 9. Germline loops: CDR1 LNHDA, CDR2 SQIVND (reference sequence). As DNA, the CDR3 is TGTGCCGTCCAGGGGGCCGATTTCTACAATGAGCAGTTCTTC. Residues: CAVQGADFYNEQFF.

This rearrangement joins TRBV18 to TRBJ2-5; D is tentatively TRBD1 or TRBD2 (5 bases each). V was clipped by 3 bases and J by 1 base, with 9 bases between them. The CDR3 totals 14 residues. Germline lookup yields CDR1 KGHSH and CDR2 LQKENI. The CDR3 reads CASSPGVAQETQYF. CDR3 in DNA: TGTGCCAGCTCACCGGGGGTCGCCCAAGAGACCCAGTACTTC.

The chain combines TRBV19 with TRBJ2-5, with a possible D match to TRBD1 (6 bases). The CDR3 runs 14 residues. Trimming shortened V by 5 bases and J by 1 base, and 11 bases separated the two germline ends. Germline V gene lookup returns CDR1 LNHDA and CDR2 SQIVND (reference sequence). CDR3: CASSSQGFQETQYF. The CDR3 DNA sequence: TGTGCCAGTAGTTCCCAGGGGTTCCAAGAGACCCAGTACTTC.

This clonotype was picked up a small number of times. The chain carries TRBV19 and TRBJ2-1; D not resolved. V was pared by 5 bases and J by 0 bases, with 8 bases between. Germline CDR1 is LNHDA and CDR2 is SQIVND (reference sequence). The CDR3 is made up of 14 amino acids. CDR3 in DNA: TGTGCCAGTAGTGGGTGGAGCTCCTACAATGAGCAGTTCTTC. Translated, it gives CASSGWSSYNEQFF.

The gene calls are TRBV20-1 and TRBJ2-7, with 7 bases fitting TRBD2. CDR3 size: 14 residues. V trimming: 5 bases; J trimming: 2 bases; junction bases outside the gene matches: 9. Germline V gives CDR1 DFQATT, CDR2 SNEGSKA (reference sequence). The CDR3 here is CSAGSSGGPYEQYF. The CDR3, as DNA: TGCAGTGCTGGGTCTAGCGGAGGACCCTACGAGCAGTACTTC.

The gene calls are TRBV5-4 and TRBJ2-7, with 7 nucleotides matching TRBD1. The CDR3 sequence is 14 residues long. The germline gives CDR1 SGHNT, CDR2 YYREEE (reference sequence). V lost 3 bases to trimming and J lost 7 bases; unmatched junction nucleotides: 10. The CDR3 sequence is CASSSPDRSNEQYF. DNA for the CDR3: TGTGCCAGCAGCTCTCCGGACAGGTCTAATGAGCAGTACTTC.

The chain links TRBV20-1 to TRBJ2-1; 7 bases match TRBD2. The CDR3 is 15 residues long. J lost 3 bases, V lost 2 bases, and 7 bases had no gene match. Germline CDR1 reads DFQATT; CDR2 reads SNEGSKA (reference sequence). The CDR3 region has the DNA TGCAGTGCTAGATCCTTAGCGGGTCACTACAATGAGCAGTTCTTC. This translates into CSARSLAGHYNEQFF.

The chain has TRBV6-2 or TRBV6-3 and TRBJ2-7; TRBD2 aligns across 9 bases. Per the germline V gene, CDR1 is MNHEY and CDR2 is SVGEGT. V lost 5 bases and J lost 3; bases outside the gene matches: 5. This CDR3 spans 14 amino acids. The CDR3 coding sequence is TGTGCCAGCAGTAGGACTAGCGTGAACTACGAGCAGTACTTC. Translating it yields CASSRTSVNYEQYF.

The chain uses TRBV10-3 and TRBJ2-3; D is possibly TRBD2 (5 bases). Trimming took off 4 bases at V and 6 bases at J, with 8 bases between the two ends. The CDR3 is 12 residues long. Per the germline V gene, CDR1 is ENHRY and CDR2 is SYGVKD. CDR3 in amino acids: CAISGEKDTQYF. The DNA of the CDR3 is TGTGCCATCAGTGGGGAGAAGGATACGCAGTATTTT.